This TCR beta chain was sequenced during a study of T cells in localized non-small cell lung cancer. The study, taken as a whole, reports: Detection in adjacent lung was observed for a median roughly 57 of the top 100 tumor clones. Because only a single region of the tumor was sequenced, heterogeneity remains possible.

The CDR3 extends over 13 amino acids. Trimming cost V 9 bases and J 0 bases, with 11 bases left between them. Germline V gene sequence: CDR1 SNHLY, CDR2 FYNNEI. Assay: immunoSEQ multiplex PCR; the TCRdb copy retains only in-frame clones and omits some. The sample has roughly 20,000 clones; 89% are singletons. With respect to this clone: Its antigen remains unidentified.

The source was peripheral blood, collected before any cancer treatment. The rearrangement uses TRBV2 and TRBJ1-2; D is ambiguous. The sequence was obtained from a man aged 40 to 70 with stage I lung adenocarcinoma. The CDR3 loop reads CASHQASNYGYTF. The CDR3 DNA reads TGTGCCAGTCACCAGGCATCTAACTATGGCTACACCTTC.